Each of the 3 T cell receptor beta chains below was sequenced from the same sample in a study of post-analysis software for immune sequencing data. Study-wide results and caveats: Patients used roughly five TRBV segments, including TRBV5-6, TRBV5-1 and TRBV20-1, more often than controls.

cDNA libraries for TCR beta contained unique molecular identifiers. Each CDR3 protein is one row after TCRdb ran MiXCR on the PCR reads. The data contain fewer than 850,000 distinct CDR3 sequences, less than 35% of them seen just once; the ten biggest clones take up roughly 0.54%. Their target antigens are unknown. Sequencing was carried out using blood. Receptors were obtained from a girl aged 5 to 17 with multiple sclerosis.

The CDR3 here is CASSSPGLIGPNGYTF. CDR3 nucleotide sequence: TGTGCCAGCAGCTCCCCCGGGCTGATCGGTCCCAATGGCTACACCTTC. J is TRBJ1-2 and V is TRBV7-9; D is unresolved. The CDR3 runs 16 residues. Trimming shortened V by 4 bases and J by 6 bases, and 21 bases separated the two germline ends. The germline gives CDR1 SEHNR, CDR2 FQNEAQ (reference sequence).

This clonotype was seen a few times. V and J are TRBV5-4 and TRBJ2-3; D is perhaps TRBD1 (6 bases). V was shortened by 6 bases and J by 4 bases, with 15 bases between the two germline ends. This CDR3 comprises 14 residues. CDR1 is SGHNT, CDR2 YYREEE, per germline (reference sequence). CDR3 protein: CASTPRDISDTQYF. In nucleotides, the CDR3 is TGTGCCAGCACCCCCCGGGACATTTCAGATACGCAGTATTTT.

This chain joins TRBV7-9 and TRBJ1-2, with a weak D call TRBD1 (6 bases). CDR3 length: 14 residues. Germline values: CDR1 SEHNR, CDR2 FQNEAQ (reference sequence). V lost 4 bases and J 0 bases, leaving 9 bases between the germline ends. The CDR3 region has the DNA TGTGCCAGCAGCTGGACAGTTCCTAACTATGGCTACACCTTC. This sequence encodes CASSWTVPNYGYTF.